The 8 T cell receptor beta chains presented below share a single source sample, sequenced in a study of cytotoxic CD8 clonotypes in ibrutinib-treated CLL. Using immunoSEQ multiplex PCR, the repertoire was profiled, and TCRdb retains in-frame clones only, with some absent. The table lists 300,000 to 350,000 clones, 70% to 80% of them singletons. Sequenced here: PBMCs, sampled before ibrutinib treatment. Receptor source: a human donor with chronic lymphocytic leukemia.

This clone came up a few times. The genes are TRBV10-2 and TRBJ1-2; no clear D. The CDR3 covers 12 residues. Germline V gene data show CDR1 as WSHSY and CDR2 as SAAADI. Trimming removed 4 bases at V and 4 bases at J, with 7 bases between. CDR3: CASSGSPYGYTF. DNA of the CDR3: TGCGCCAGCAGTGGGTCTCCCTATGGCTACACCTTC.

This chain joins TRBV11-2 and TRBJ2-5; 7 bases map to TRBD2. V lost 8 bases, J lost 4 bases, and 13 bases stayed unmatched. The CDR3 extends over 15 amino acids. Germline values: CDR1 SGHAT, CDR2 FQNNGV. DNA for the CDR3: TGTGCCAGCGGCCCCCGAGGACTAGAGGTAGAGACCCAGTACTTC. Translation gives CASGPRGLEVETQYF. Drawing the rest from reference TRBV11-2 and TRBJ2-5, the complete variable domain is EAGVAQSPRYKIIEKRQSVAFWCNPISGHATLYWYQQILGQGPKLLIQFQNNGVVDDSQLPKDRFSAERLKGVDSTLKIQPAKLEDSAVYLCASGPRGLEVETQYFGPGTRLLVL.

V and J are TRBV9 and TRBJ1-3; 7 nucleotides match TRBD1. J was trimmed by 0 bases and V by 3 bases; bases with no gene match: 6. Germline V gives CDR1 SGDLS, CDR2 YYNGEE. The CDR3 loop spans 16 amino acids. CDR3 residues: CASSGRDSYSGNTIYF. The CDR3 DNA follows: TGTGCCAGCAGCGGAAGGGACAGCTACTCTGGAAACACCATATATTTT.

The V call is TRBV30, the J call TRBJ2-7, with 9 bases that match TRBD1. CDR3 length: 13 residues. V lost 5 bases, J lost 4 bases, and 6 bases stayed unmatched. Germline values: CDR1 GTSNPN, CDR2 SVGIG (reference sequence). CDR3 DNA sequence: TGTGCCTGGGACCCGGGACAGGGTTACGAGCAGTACTTC. This gives the protein CAWDPGQGYEQYF.

J is TRBJ2-7 and V is TRBV7-6; maybe TRBD2 (5 bases). Trimming left V 2 bases short and J 3 bases short, with 8 bases between. Germline V CDR1 and CDR2: SGHVS, FNYEAQ. This CDR3 has 13 residues. The CDR3, as DNA: TGTGCCAGCAGCTTAACGGGGTACTACGAGCAGTACTTC. Translation gives CASSLTGYYEQYF.

The chain carries TRBV9 and TRBJ2-3, with 10 positions matching TRBD2. Germline CDR1 SGDLS, CDR2 YYNGEE. The CDR3 has 14 residues. The CDR3 sequence: CASSSGRATDTQYF. The DNA for the CDR3 is TGTGCAAGTTCGAGCGGGAGGGCCACAGATACGCAGTATTTT.

The CDR3: CASSEAGSITYEQYF. The CDR3 DNA follows: TGTGCCAGCAGTGAAGCGGGGTCCATTACCTACGAGCAGTACTTC. The genes are TRBV2 and TRBJ2-7; D ambiguous. Germline V CDR1 and CDR2: SNHLY, FYNNEI. The CDR3 spans 15 residues. The V end was cut by 0 bases, the J end by 2 bases, with 11 bases between.

This clone was recorded a few times. The rearrangement joins TRBV6-5 to TRBJ1-2; a weak D match, TRBD1 (6 bases). Trimming stripped 6 bases from V and 5 bases from J, with 16 bases between. Germline values: CDR1 MNHEY, CDR2 SVGAGI. The length of the CDR3 is 14 residues. The CDR3 sequence: CASRPGAPLYGYTF. CDR3 nucleotides: TGTGCCAGCAGGCCAGGGGCGCCCCTATATGGCTACACCTTC.